The 27 T cell receptor beta chains presented below share a single source sample, sequenced in a study of cytomegalovirus exposure and HLA in healthy donors (dated 2017 in TCRdb). The library came from the immunoSEQ multiplex PCR assay. The multiplex PCR relied on a mix of 60 forward primers for TCR Vbeta segments and 13 reverse primers for TCR Jbeta segments. As stored in TCRdb, this immuneACCESS dataset retains in-frame rearrangements with V and J assigned. A fraction of the clones does not appear; measured against another copy, unresolved V genes explain less than half of the discrepancy, and the remainder lacks a known reason. The sample table shows 150,000 to 200,000 clones, and approximately 80% are seen once. Of the sample, 2.1% falls within the top ten clones. The sequenced sample was PBMCs. These receptors were collected from a woman between 18 and 30 years old in good health and CMV-seropositive.

The chain links TRBV6-5 to TRBJ2-7; D gene uncertain. Germline V gene data show CDR1 as MNHEY and CDR2 as SVGAGI. The CDR3 runs to 13 residues. V dropped 4 bases and J dropped 5 bases, with 12 bases sitting between them. As DNA, the CDR3 is TGTGCCAGCAGTTCCGCTCAGTTTAACGAGCAGTACTTC. Translated: CASSSAQFNEQYF.

This sequence joins TRBV7-9 and TRBJ2-2; D remains ambiguous. This CDR3 comprises 13 residues. V was trimmed by 4 bases and J by 6 bases, leaving 9 bases between them. The germline CDR1 and CDR2 sequences are SEHNR and FQNEAQ (reference sequence). The CDR3 spells CASSSNRAGELFF. In DNA form, the CDR3 reads TGTGCCAGCAGCTCCAATCGGGCCGGGGAGCTGTTTTTT.

The chain employs TRBV6-1 and TRBJ1-5, with D possibly matching TRBD1 (5 bases). V was cut by 7 bases and J by 4 bases, with 17 bases left in between. The CDR3 spans 15 residues. The germline V gene has CDR1 MNHNS and CDR2 SASEGT. CDR3 sequence: CASTLDGGSNQPQHF. The CDR3 region has the DNA TGTGCCAGCACCCTGGACGGGGGATCTAATCAGCCCCAGCATTTT.

The chain is built from TRBV5-1 and TRBJ2-1, with TRBD1 as a possible D gene (6 bases). Germline-derived CDR1 and CDR2 are SGHRS and YFSETQ. The germline V and J ends were trimmed by 4 bases and 10 bases, with 12 bases remaining between them. The CDR3 has 12 residues. This chain's CDR3 is CASSPPGTEQFF. CDR3 in DNA: TGCGCCAGCAGCCCCCCGGGGACAGAGCAGTTCTTC.

The CDR3 here is CASSPGTTLYEQYV. The CDR3 DNA follows: TGTGCCAGCAGCCCCGGGACTACGTTGTACGAGCAGTACGTC. The chain employs TRBV5-5 and TRBJ2-7; TRBD2 aligns across 7 bases. The junction had 8 bases not matched to a gene; V was cut back by 4 bases and J by 4 bases. The CDR3 covers 14 residues. Germline lookup yields CDR1 SGHKS and CDR2 YYEKEE (reference sequence).

The chain is built from TRBV4-1 and TRBJ2-7; 7 positions match TRBD2. This CDR3 contains 16 residues. The V gene's germline CDR1 is MGHRA and CDR2 YSYEKL. Trimming at V came to 0 bases and at J to 3 bases, leaving 8 bases not matched to a gene. The CDR3 loop is CASSQDLGSGVYEQYV. The CDR3 DNA follows: TGCGCCAGCAGCCAAGATCTCGGGAGCGGGGTCTACGAGCAGTACGTC.

V and J are TRBV6-1 and TRBJ2-7, with 9 bases aligning to TRBD1. Trimming cost V 10 bases and J 1 base; bases outside gene matches: 5. This CDR3 contains 13 residues. Per germline, CDR1 MNHNS and CDR2 SASEGT. In DNA, the CDR3 is TGTGCCACCCGGGACAGGGCTTCCTACGAGCAGTACGTC. This encodes CATRDRASYEQYV.

This chain connects TRBV10-2 to TRBJ1-4, with TRBD1 as a possible D gene (5 bases). This CDR3 region has 13 residues. The germline V and J ends were trimmed by 11 bases and 7 bases, with 17 bases remaining between them. Germline loops: CDR1 WSHSY, CDR2 SAAADI. The CDR3 nucleotides read TGCGCCTCCGCGCAAGGGACTCGTGAAAAACTGTTTTTT. As protein: CASAQGTREKLFF.

The rearrangement joins TRBV2 to TRBJ1-2; D is ambiguous. V was shortened by 0 bases and J by 2 bases, with 7 bases between the two germline ends. The CDR3 has 14 residues. CDR1 and CDR2 from the germline V gene are SNHLY and FYNNEI. CDR3 sequence (DNA): TGTGCCAGCAGTGAAGCGACGGGGAACTATGGCTACACCTTC. It codes for CASSEATGNYGYTF.

This clone was seen a handful of times. This CDR3 reads CASSLLHRPIYEKLFF. For the CDR3, the DNA is TGTGCCAGCAGTTTACTACACAGGCCAATTTATGAAAAACTGTTTTTT. The chain is built from TRBV27 and TRBJ1-4, with a weak D call TRBD1 (5 bases). This CDR3 region has 16 residues. V lost 2 bases and J lost 6, with 16 bases in between. Germline V gives CDR1 MNHEY, CDR2 SMNVEV (reference sequence).

To note about this clone: In the same sample, other DNA sequences code for this CDR3. The V call is TRBV5-1, the J call TRBJ2-3, with 8 bases fitting TRBD2. CDR1 SGHRS and CDR2 YFSETQ come from the germline V gene. After removal of 2 bases from V and 1 base from J, the junction contained 3 bases not matched to a gene. CDR3 length: 15 amino acids. The CDR3 reads CASSFVSGGTDTQYF. The CDR3 coding sequence is TGCGCCAGCAGCTTTGTTAGCGGGGGCACAGATACGCAGTATTTT.

CDR3 coding DNA: TGTGCCAGCAGCTTAGGACTAGCGGGGGTTGAAAATGAGCAGTTCTTC. Encoded protein: CASSLGLAGVENEQFF. V is TRBV7-9 and J is TRBJ2-1; 12 nucleotides match TRBD2. Germline assignment: CDR1 SEHNR and CDR2 FQNEAQ (reference sequence). V shed 1 base and J 7 bases; nucleotides not matched to a gene: 5. The CDR3 sequence is 16 residues long.

The rearrangement joins TRBV6-1 to TRBJ2-7, with TRBD2 as a possible D gene (5 bases). Germline V gene sequence: CDR1 MNHNS, CDR2 SASEGT. CDR3 length: 11 residues. Trimming cost V 7 bases and J 4 bases, with 8 bases left between them. In nucleotides, the CDR3 is TGTGCCAGCACTACGGGGTACGAGCAGTACGTC. It is translated as CASTTGYEQYV.

The chain combines TRBV5-1 with TRBJ1-5; TRBD1 is a possible D gene (5 bases). Per the germline V gene, CDR1 is SGHRS and CDR2 is YFSETQ. The CDR3 extends over 15 amino acids. Deletions cut 0 bases from V and 7 bases from J, with 14 bases between. The CDR3 loop reads CASSLGTSFGQPQHF. In DNA, the CDR3 is TGCGCCAGCAGCTTGGGGACATCATTTGGGCAGCCCCAGCATTTT.

The rearrangement links TRBV19 to TRBJ2-1; tentative D call: TRBD2 (5 bases). The CDR3 runs to 15 residues. Trimming cost V 1 base and J 9 bases, with 16 bases left between them. CDR1 is LNHDA and CDR2 is SQIVND in the germline V gene (reference sequence). The DNA of the CDR3 is TGTGCCAGTAGTATAGCTTCAGCGGCCTACGCTGAGCAGTTCTTC. The encoded protein is CASSIASAAYAEQFF.

This chain links TRBV6-1 with TRBJ1-5; tentatively, D is TRBD1 (6 bases). CDR3 length equals 15 residues. Germline V gene sequence: CDR1 MNHNS, CDR2 SASEGT. Trimming removed 8 bases at V and 2 bases at J, with 16 bases between. CDR3 in amino acids: CASSIQGIGNQPQHF. CDR3 DNA sequence: TGTGCCAGCTCCATACAGGGTATAGGCAATCAGCCCCAGCATTTT.

The rearrangement links TRBV15 to TRBJ2-7; tentatively, D is TRBD1 (6 bases). Trimming took off 5 bases at V and 5 bases at J, with 22 bases between the two ends. CDR1 and CDR2 (germline): LNHNV, YYDKDF (reference sequence). The CDR3 extends over 16 amino acids. The chain's CDR3 is CATSGVGRGFLNEQYV. CDR3 DNA sequence: TGTGCCACCAGCGGCGTTGGAAGGGGGTTCCTCAACGAGCAGTACGTC.

DNA for the CDR3: TGTGCCAGCAGTGAATCCGGGAACGATGAGCAGTTCTTC. Protein: CASSESGNDEQFF. The V call is TRBV6-4, the J call TRBJ2-1; TRBD2 might be the D (5 bases). Germline values: CDR1 MRHNA, CDR2 SNTAGT. There are 13 residues in the CDR3. V was trimmed by 3 bases and J by 8 bases, leaving 11 bases between them.

The CDR3: CASSVGQGYSYEQYF. For the CDR3, the DNA is TGTGCCAGCAGCGTAGGTCAGGGTTACTCCTACGAGCAGTACTTC. The gene calls are TRBV9 and TRBJ2-7; D may be TRBD1 (5 bases). The CDR3 has 15 amino acids. The ends were cut back, 0 bases at V and 0 bases at J, with 10 bases in the middle. Germline loops: CDR1 SGDLS, CDR2 YYNGEE. The whole variable domain, remainder taken from reference TRBV9 and TRBJ2-7, is DSGVTQTPKHLITATGQRVTLRCSPRSGDLSVYWYQQSLDQGLQFLIQYYNGEERAKGNILERFSAQQFPDLHSELNLSSLELGDSALYFCASSVGQGYSYEQYFGPGTRLTVT.

This chain uses TRBV6-1 with TRBJ2-5; 9 nucleotides align to TRBD2. CDR1 MNHNS and CDR2 SASEGT come from the germline V gene. With V trimmed by 7 bases and J by 2 bases, 8 bases remained unmatched. This CDR3 region has 15 residues. The CDR3 loop is CASTRGSGGQETQYF. The CDR3 DNA sequence: TGTGCCAGCACCAGGGGTAGCGGGGGACAAGAGACCCAGTACTTC.

Details on this clone: This sample includes further DNA sequences coding for the same CDR3. J is TRBJ2-2 and V is TRBV7-9, with D perhaps TRBD1 (5 bases). CDR3 length: 15 residues. The V gene's germline CDR1 is SEHNR and CDR2 FQNEAQ (reference sequence). V dropped 1 base and J dropped 1 base, with 7 bases sitting between them. This chain's CDR3 is CASSLGQGNTGELFF. CDR3 nucleotides: TGTGCCAGCAGCTTAGGCCAGGGGAACACCGGGGAGCTGTTTTTT.

This clone was seen just once. The chain links TRBV6-1 to TRBJ1-1; TRBD1 aligns across 7 bases. CDR1 and CDR2 from the germline V gene are MNHNS and SASEGT. Losses at the gene ends were 2 bases for V and 11 bases for J; bases not matched to a gene: 8. This CDR3 region has 13 residues. Written as DNA, the CDR3 is TGTGCCAGCAGTGAATTTGCAGGGGGGAGCGCTTTCTTT. This sequence encodes CASSEFAGGSAFF.

The chain has TRBV2 and TRBJ1-5, with 7 bases lining up with TRBD1. Per the germline V gene, CDR1 is SNHLY and CDR2 is FYNNEI. CDR3 length: 15 amino acids. V lost 5 bases and J lost 6; bases outside the gene matches: 10. DNA for the CDR3: TGTGCCAGCAGTACGACAGGGATTTTGGGTCAGCCCCAGCATTTT. Translated: CASSTTGILGQPQHF.

This clone was seen a handful of times. The chain joins TRBV4-3 to TRBJ1-4; 9 bases are shared with TRBD1. The V and J ends lost 3 bases and 5 bases, in that order; junction bases with no gene match: 7. Germline assignment: CDR1 LGHNA and CDR2 YSLEER. The CDR3 totals 16 residues. The CDR3 spells CASSQSMGQGNEKLFF. As DNA, the CDR3 is TGCGCCAGCAGCCAGAGTATGGGACAGGGAAATGAAAAACTGTTTTTT.

The V and J genes are TRBV18 and TRBJ2-2, with TRBD1 matching over 8 bases. The V gene end was trimmed by 6 bases and the J gene end by 4 bases; junction bases not matched to a gene: 10. This CDR3 is built from 16 residues. The germline gives CDR1 KGHSH, CDR2 LQKENI. The CDR3 loop is CASSPRITGGTGELFF. CDR3 DNA sequence: TGTGCCAGCTCCCCAAGAATTACAGGGGGCACCGGGGAGCTGTTTTTT. The variable domain in full, with the rest retrieved from reference TRBV18 and TRBJ2-2, is NAGVMQNPRHLVRRRGQEARLRCSPMKGHSHVYWYRQLPEEGLKFMVYLQKENIIDESGMPKERFSAEFPKEGPSILRIQQVVRGDSAAYFCASSPRITGGTGELFFGEGSRLTVL.

The table lists this clone with a count of one. This chain links TRBV7-9 with TRBJ2-1; 15 nucleotides agree with TRBD2. The germline V gene has CDR1 SEHNR and CDR2 FQNEAQ (reference sequence). The trim removed 5 bases at V and 9 bases at J, leaving 8 bases unmatched. This CDR3 is 16 amino acids long. CDR3 nucleotide sequence: TGTGCCAGCAGCCATCGGACTAGCGGGGGGGTTAGTGAGCAGTTCTTC. Its protein product is CASSHRTSGGVSEQFF.

V is TRBV5-6 and J is TRBJ1-2; the D is unclear. V lost 1 base and J 9 bases, leaving 10 bases between the germline ends. Germline loops: CDR1 SGHDT, CDR2 YYEEEE. This CDR3 spans 12 amino acids. CDR3 loop: CASSLSDASYTF. The CDR3, as DNA: TGTGCCAGCAGCTTGTCAGATGCCAGCTACACCTTC.